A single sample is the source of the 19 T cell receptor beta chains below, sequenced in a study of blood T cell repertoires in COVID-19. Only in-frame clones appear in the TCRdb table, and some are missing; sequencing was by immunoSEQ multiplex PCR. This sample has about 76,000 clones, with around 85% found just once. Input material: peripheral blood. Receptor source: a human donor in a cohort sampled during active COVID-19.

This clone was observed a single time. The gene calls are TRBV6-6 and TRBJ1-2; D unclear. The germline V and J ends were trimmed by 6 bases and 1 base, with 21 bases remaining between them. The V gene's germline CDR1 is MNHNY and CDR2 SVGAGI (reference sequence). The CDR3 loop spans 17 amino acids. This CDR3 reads CASRRFIQNNNNYGYTF. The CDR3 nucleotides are TGTGCCAGCAGACGATTTATCCAAAATAACAATAACTATGGCTACACCTTC.

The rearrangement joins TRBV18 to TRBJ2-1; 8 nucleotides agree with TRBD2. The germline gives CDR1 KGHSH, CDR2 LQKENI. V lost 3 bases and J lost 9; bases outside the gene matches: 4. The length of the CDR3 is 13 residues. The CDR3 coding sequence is TGTGCCAGCTCACCCCAGCGGGGGTTTGAGCAGTTCTTC. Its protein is CASSPQRGFEQFF.

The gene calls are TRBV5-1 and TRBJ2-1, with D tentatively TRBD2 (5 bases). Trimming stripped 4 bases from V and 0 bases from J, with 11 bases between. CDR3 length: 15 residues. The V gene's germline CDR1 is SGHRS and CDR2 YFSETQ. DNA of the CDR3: TGCGCCAGCAGCCCGGGGTCCAGCTCCTACAATGAGCAGTTCTTC. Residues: CASSPGSSSYNEQFF.

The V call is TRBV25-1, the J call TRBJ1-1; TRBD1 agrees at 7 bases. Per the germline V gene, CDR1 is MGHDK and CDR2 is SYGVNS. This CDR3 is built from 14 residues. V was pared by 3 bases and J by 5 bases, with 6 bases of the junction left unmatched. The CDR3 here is CASSDGRGRTEAFF. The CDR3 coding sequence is TGTGCCAGCAGTGATGGCAGGGGGAGAACTGAAGCTTTCTTT.

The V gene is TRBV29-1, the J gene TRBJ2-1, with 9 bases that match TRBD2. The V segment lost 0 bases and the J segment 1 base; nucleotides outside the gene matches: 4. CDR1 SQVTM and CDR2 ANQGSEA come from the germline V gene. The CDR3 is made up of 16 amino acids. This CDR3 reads CSVEEGGGASYNEQFF. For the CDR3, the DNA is TGCAGCGTTGAAGAAGGCGGGGGGGCTTCCTACAATGAGCAGTTCTTC.

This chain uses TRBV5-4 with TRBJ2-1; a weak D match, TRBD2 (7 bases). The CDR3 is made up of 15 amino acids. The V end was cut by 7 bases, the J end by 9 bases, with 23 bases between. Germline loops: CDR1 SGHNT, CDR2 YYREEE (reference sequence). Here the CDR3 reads CASFRLDRPGGEQFF. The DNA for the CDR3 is TGTGCCAGCTTCCGCCTCGACAGGCCGGGAGGTGAGCAGTTCTTC.

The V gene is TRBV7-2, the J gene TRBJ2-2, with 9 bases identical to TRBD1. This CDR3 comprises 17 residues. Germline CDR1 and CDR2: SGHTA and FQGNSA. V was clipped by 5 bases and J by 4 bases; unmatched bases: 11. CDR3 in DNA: TGTGCCAGCAGCCAAGACCGGGACAGGGTCGTCACCGGGGAGCTGTTTTTT. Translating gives CASSQDRDRVVTGELFF.

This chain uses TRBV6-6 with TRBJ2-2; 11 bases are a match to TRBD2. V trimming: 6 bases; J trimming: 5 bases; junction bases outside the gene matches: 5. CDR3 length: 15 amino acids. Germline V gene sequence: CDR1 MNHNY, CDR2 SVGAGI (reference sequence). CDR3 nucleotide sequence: TGTGCCAGCAGCCCTCTAGCGGGGGGTACCGGGGAGCTGTTTTTT. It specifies CASSPLAGGTGELFF.

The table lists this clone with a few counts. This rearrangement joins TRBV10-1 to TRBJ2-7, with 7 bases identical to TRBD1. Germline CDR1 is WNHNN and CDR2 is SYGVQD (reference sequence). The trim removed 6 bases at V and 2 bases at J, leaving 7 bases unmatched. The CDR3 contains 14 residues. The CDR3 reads CASSPGQTAYEQYF. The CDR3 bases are TGCGCCAGCAGCCCGGGACAGACAGCCTACGAGCAGTACTTC.

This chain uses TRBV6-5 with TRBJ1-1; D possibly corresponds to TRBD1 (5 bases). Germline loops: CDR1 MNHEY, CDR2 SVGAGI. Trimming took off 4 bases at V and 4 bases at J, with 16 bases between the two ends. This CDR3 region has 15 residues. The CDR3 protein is CASSSHRLRGTEAFF. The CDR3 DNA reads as TGTGCCAGCAGTTCGCACAGGCTCCGAGGCACTGAAGCTTTCTTT.

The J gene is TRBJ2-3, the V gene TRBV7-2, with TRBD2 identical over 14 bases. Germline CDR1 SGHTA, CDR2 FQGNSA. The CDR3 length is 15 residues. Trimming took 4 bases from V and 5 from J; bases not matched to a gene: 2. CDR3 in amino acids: CASSSTSGGEDTQYF. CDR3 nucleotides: TGTGCCAGCAGCTCGACTAGCGGGGGGGAAGATACGCAGTATTTT.

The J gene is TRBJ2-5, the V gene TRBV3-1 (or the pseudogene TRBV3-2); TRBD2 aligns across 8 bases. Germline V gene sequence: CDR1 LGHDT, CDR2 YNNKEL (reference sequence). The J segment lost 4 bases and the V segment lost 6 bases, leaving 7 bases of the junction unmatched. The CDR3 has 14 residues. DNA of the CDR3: TGTGCCAGCAGACCATCGGGAGGGGTAGAGACCCAGTACTTC. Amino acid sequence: CASRPSGGVETQYF.

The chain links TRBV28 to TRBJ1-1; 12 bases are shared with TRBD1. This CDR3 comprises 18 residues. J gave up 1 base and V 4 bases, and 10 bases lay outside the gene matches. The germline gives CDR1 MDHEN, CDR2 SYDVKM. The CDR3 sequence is CASSSLRDRGRGNTEAFF. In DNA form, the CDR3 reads TGTGCCAGCAGTTCCCTCCGGGACAGGGGGCGCGGGAACACTGAAGCTTTCTTT.

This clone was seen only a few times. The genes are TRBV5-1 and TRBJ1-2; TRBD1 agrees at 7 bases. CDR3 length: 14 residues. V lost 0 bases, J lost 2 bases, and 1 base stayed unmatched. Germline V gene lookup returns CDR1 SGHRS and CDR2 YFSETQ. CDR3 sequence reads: CASSLVQGNYGYTF. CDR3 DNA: TGCGCCAGCAGCTTGGTACAGGGGAACTATGGCTACACCTTC.

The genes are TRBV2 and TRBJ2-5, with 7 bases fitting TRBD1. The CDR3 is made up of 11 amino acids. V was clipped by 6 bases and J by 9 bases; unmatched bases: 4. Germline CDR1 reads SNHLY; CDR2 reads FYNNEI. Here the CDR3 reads CASSVGTAQYF. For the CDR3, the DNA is TGTGCCAGCAGCGTTGGGACAGCCCAGTACTTC.

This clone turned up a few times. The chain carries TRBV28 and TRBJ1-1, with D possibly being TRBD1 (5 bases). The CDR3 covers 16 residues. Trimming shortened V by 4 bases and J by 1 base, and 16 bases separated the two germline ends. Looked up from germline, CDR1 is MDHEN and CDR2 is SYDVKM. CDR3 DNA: TGTGCCAGCAGTTCCACTGGGAGGGGCCAGAACACTGAAGCTTTCTTT. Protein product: CASSSTGRGQNTEAFF.

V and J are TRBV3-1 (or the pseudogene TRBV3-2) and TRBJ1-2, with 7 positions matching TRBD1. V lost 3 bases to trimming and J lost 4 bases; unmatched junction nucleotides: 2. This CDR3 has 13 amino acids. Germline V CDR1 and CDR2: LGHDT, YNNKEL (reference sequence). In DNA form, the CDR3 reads TGTGCCAGCAGCCACCGACAGGGCTATGGCTACACCTTC. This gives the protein CASSHRQGYGYTF.

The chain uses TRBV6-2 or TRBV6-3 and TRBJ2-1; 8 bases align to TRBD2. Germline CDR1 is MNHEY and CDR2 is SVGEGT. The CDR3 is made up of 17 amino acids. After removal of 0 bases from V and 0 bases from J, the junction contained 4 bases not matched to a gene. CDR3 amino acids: CASSYSTGGGSYNEQFF. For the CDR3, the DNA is TGTGCCAGCAGTTACTCGACGGGAGGGGGCTCCTACAATGAGCAGTTCTTC.

This CDR3 reads CASSHPGRGGQETQYF. The CDR3 region has the DNA TGCGCCAGCAGTCACCCAGGGCGGGGGGGGCAAGAGACCCAGTACTTC. The chain is built from TRBV23-1 and TRBJ2-5, with 9 nucleotides matching TRBD2. TRBV23-1 is designated an ORF whose function remains uncertain. Trimming took 3 bases from V and 2 from J; bases not matched to a gene: 7. The CDR3 consists of 16 residues.